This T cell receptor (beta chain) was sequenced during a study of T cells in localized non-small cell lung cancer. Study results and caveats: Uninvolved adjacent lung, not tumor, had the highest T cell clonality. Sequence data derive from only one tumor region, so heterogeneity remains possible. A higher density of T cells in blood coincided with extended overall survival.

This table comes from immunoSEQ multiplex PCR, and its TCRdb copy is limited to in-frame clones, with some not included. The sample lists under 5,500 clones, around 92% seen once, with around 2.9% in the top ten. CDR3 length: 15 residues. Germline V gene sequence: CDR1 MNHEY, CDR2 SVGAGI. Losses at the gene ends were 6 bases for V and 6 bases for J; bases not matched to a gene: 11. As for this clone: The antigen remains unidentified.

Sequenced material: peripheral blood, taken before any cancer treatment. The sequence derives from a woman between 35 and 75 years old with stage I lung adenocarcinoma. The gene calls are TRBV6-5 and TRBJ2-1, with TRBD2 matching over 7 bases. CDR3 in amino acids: CASRSGGSGSNEQFF. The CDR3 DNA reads TGTGCCAGCAGGTCGGGCGGGAGCGGTTCCAATGAGCAGTTCTTC.